The 26 T cell receptor beta chains given below trace back to one sample, sequenced in a study of shared clonotypes between healthy human individuals (dated by TCRdb to about 2020). Libraries were built with the immunoSEQ multiplex PCR assay. This is the immuneACCESS table as TCRdb keeps it, with only in-frame sequences that have V and J called. A part of the clones is gone; compared with another copy, unresolved V genes explain less than half, and the rest is unexplained. This sample holds some 2,400,000 clones; around 95% were observed only once. The ten largest clonotypes hold around 0.13% of the sample. Sequencing was carried out using naive CD4+ T cells sorted from blood. The sample's cell subset or site label is to be understood as: CD45RA+ positively selected. These TCRs come from a man aged 18-30 years in good health.

The V gene is TRBV5-1, the J gene TRBJ2-7; perhaps TRBD1 as D (6 bases). Germline-derived CDR1 and CDR2 are SGHRS and YFSETQ. Trimming cost V 0 bases and J 3 bases, with 13 bases left between them. This CDR3 contains 15 residues. The CDR3 DNA sequence: TGCGCCAGCAGCTTGGATGGCAGGGGCATCTACGAGCAGTACTTC. Its translation is CASSLDGRGIYEQYF.

The chain uses TRBV30 and TRBJ1-6; 7 bases match TRBD1. V shed 2 bases, J shed 9 bases, and the junction held 10 bases outside the gene matches. This CDR3 contains 15 residues. CDR1 is GTSNPN, CDR2 SVGIG, per germline (reference sequence). The CDR3: CAWSNGYRGASPLHF. The DNA for the CDR3 is TGTGCCTGGAGTAATGGCTACAGGGGCGCTTCACCCCTCCACTTT. Drawing the rest from reference TRBV30 and TRBJ1-6, the complete variable domain is SQTIHQWPATLVQPVGSPLSLECTVEGTSNPNLYWYRQAAGRGLQLLFYSVGIGQISSEVPQNLSASRPQDRQFILSSKKLLLSDSGFYLCAWSNGYRGASPLHFGNGTRLTVT.

This rearrangement joins TRBV7-9 to TRBJ2-7; D is unresolved. Trimming pared 0 bases from V and 2 bases from J, leaving 8 bases between. The CDR3 totals 14 residues. Germline V CDR1 and CDR2: SEHNR, FQNEAQ (reference sequence). CDR3: CASSLALVTYEQYF. DNA for the CDR3: TGTGCCAGCAGCTTAGCGCTCGTAACCTACGAGCAGTACTTC.

Regarding this clone: At the DNA level, this CDR3 is encoded by other sequences in the same sample as well. This sequence joins TRBV5-1 and TRBJ2-3; D is ambiguous. From germline, CDR1 is SGHRS and CDR2 YFSETQ. The CDR3 runs 15 residues. V was clipped by 0 bases and J by 1 base, with 9 bases between them. The CDR3 nucleotides read TGCGCCAGCAGCTTGGGTCAGGTTGGCACAGATACGCAGTATTTT. The encoded protein is CASSLGQVGTDTQYF. Based on the CDR3 plus reference TRBV5-1 and TRBJ2-3, the full variable domain is KAGVTQTPRYLIKTRGQQVTLSCSPISGHRSVSWYQQTPGQGLQFLFEYFSETQRNKGNFPGRFSGRQFSNSRSEMNVSTLELGDSALYLCASSLGQVGTDTQYFGPGTRLTVL.

CDR3 sequence reads: CASSLVVAGGLRETQYF. The CDR3 DNA follows: TGTGCCAGCAGCTTAGTAGTAGCGGGAGGGTTGCGGGAGACCCAGTACTTC. The chain couples TRBV7-2 to TRBJ2-5; 11 bases align to TRBD2. With 1 base clipped from V and 5 bases from J, the junction kept 9 bases outside the gene matches. CDR1 and CDR2 (germline): SGHTA, FQGNSA. This CDR3 has 17 amino acids.

The J gene is TRBJ2-7, the V gene TRBV5-1; 14 bases map to TRBD2. CDR3 size: 17 residues. Trimming at V came to 3 bases and at J to 4 bases, leaving 9 bases not matched to a gene. Germline loops: CDR1 SGHRS, CDR2 YFSETQ. In nucleotides, the CDR3 is TGCGCCAGCAGCTCAGGACTAGCGGGGGGCCCTGGGTACGAGCAGTACTTC. Translation gives CASSSGLAGGPGYEQYF. The full variable domain, rest sourced from reference TRBV5-1 and TRBJ2-7, is KAGVTQTPRYLIKTRGQQVTLSCSPISGHRSVSWYQQTPGQGLQFLFEYFSETQRNKGNFPGRFSGRQFSNSRSEMNVSTLELGDSALYLCASSSGLAGGPGYEQYFGPGTRLTVT.

Worth noting for this clone: As the CDR3 is not closed by the conserved phenylalanine or tryptophan, this likely results from a read error. It is unclear where the CDR3 begins or ends on the DNA, so no DNA is shown, and the CDR3 is as TCRdb lists it. V and J are TRBV11-2 and TRBJ2-7; no DNA check was done on the table's D call, TRBD2. Germline V gives CDR1 SGHAT, CDR2 FQNNGV. The CDR3 extends over 12 residues, inclusive of both ends. The CDR3 here is CASSETSGRFFS.

The J gene is TRBJ2-1, the V gene TRBV6-1; 14 bases line up with TRBD2. J gave up 5 bases and V 4 bases, and 7 bases lay outside the gene matches. This CDR3 has 17 amino acids. Per germline, CDR1 MNHNS and CDR2 SASEGT. The CDR3, as DNA: TGTGCCAGCAGTGTTCAGCCGGGACTAGCGGGGGACAATGAGCAGTTCTTC. Protein: CASSVQPGLAGDNEQFF.

The chain has TRBV19 and TRBJ2-1, with 8 bases identical to TRBD2. This CDR3 comprises 15 residues. V was clipped by 5 bases and J by 4 bases; unmatched bases: 7. From germline, CDR1 is LNHDA and CDR2 SQIVND (reference sequence). In DNA, the CDR3 is TGTGCCAGTAGTTCAACTAGCGGTCTTTACAATGAGCAGTTCTTC. Translated: CASSSTSGLYNEQFF.

Comment on this clone: Other DNA sequences from this sample encode an identical CDR3 as well. The V and J genes are TRBV5-1 and TRBJ2-1, with D unresolved. Germline V gives CDR1 SGHRS, CDR2 YFSETQ. Trimming cost V 0 bases and J 0 bases, with 7 bases left between them. The CDR3 has 15 residues. The CDR3 DNA sequence: TGCGCCAGCAGCTTGGGAGGCGACTCCTACAATGAGCAGTTCTTC. It translates to CASSLGGDSYNEQFF. The variable domain in full, with the rest retrieved from reference TRBV5-1 and TRBJ2-1, is KAGVTQTPRYLIKTRGQQVTLSCSPISGHRSVSWYQQTPGQGLQFLFEYFSETQRNKGNFPGRFSGRQFSNSRSEMNVSTLELGDSALYLCASSLGGDSYNEQFFGPGTRLTVL.

The chain links TRBV2 to TRBJ1-5; D remains unclear. Germline-derived CDR1 and CDR2 are SNHLY and FYNNEI. With 4 bases removed from V and 2 bases from J, the gap between germline ends came to 12 bases. The CDR3 loop spans 15 amino acids. CDR3 bases: TGTGCCAGCAGTGCTGGAGCGGTGGGCAATCAGCCCCAGCATTTT. It is translated as CASSAGAVGNQPQHF.

With regard to this clone: Other DNA variants within this sample encode the same CDR3. CDR3 amino acids: CAWSEEETQYF. CDR3 sequence (DNA): TGTGCCTGGAGTGAGGAGGAGACCCAGTACTTC. V and J are TRBV30 and TRBJ2-5; D is undetermined. CDR1 and CDR2 (germline): GTSNPN, SVGIG (reference sequence). V dropped 1 base and J dropped 5 bases, with 5 bases sitting between them. CDR3 size: 11 residues. Full variable domain (rest looked up from reference TRBV30 and TRBJ2-5): SQTIHQWPATLVQPVGSPLSLECTVEGTSNPNLYWYRQAAGRGLQLLFYSVGIGQISSEVPQNLSASRPQDRQFILSSKKLLLSDSGFYLCAWSEEETQYFGPGTRLLVL.

This sequence joins TRBV5-1 and TRBJ1-6, with 9 bases that match TRBD1. CDR3 size: 16 residues. The germline gives CDR1 SGHRS, CDR2 YFSETQ. The junction had 6 bases not matched to a gene; V was cut back by 4 bases and J by 4 bases. CDR3 in DNA: TGCGCCAGCAGCCTCACGACAGGGGGATATAATTCACCCCTCCACTTT. Protein product: CASSLTTGGYNSPLHF.

The chain is built from TRBV7-8 and TRBJ1-3, with D unresolved. V gave up 4 bases and J gave up 0 bases, with 7 bases separating them. Germline loops: CDR1 SGHVS, CDR2 FQNEAQ. CDR3 length: 14 residues. The CDR3 coding sequence is TGTGCCAGCAGCTATACAGACTCTGGAAACACCATATATTTT. This codes for CASSYTDSGNTIYF.

The chain is built from TRBV5-8 and TRBJ2-3; 13 bases fit TRBD2. CDR3 size: 19 residues. Per the germline V gene, CDR1 is SGHTS and CDR2 is YDEGEE. With V trimmed by 2 bases and J by 6 bases, 15 bases remained unmatched. The CDR3 loop is CASSLHPTGTSGALDTQYF. The CDR3 region has the DNA TGTGCCAGCAGCTTACACCCGACCGGGACTAGCGGGGCCCTGGATACGCAGTATTTT. The whole variable domain, filled in from reference TRBV5-8 and TRBJ2-3, reads EAGVTQSPTHLIKTRGQQATLRCSPISGHTSVYWYQQALGLGLQFLLWYDEGEERNRGNFPPRFSGRQFPNYSSELNVNALELEDSALYLCASSLHPTGTSGALDTQYFGPGTRLTVL.

This chain links TRBV7-9 with TRBJ2-2; no reliable D call. The germline CDR1 and CDR2 sequences are SEHNR and FQNEAQ (reference sequence). V shed 3 bases and J shed 4 bases, with 18 bases lying between them. CDR3 size: 17 residues. CDR3 bases: TGTGCCAGCAGCTTGACATCGCTCCCTCAAAGCACCGGGGAGCTGTTTTTT. Encoded protein: CASSLTSLPQSTGELFF.

Worth noting for this clone: The same CDR3 also results from other DNA sequences found in this sample. The chain links TRBV29-1 to TRBJ1-1, with TRBD1 matching over 7 bases. The CDR3 covers 10 residues. Germline V gives CDR1 SQVTM, CDR2 ANQGSEA. Trimming took 6 bases from V and 6 from J; bases not matched to a gene: 1. CDR3 coding DNA: TGCAGCGTCAGGGGGGCTGAAGCTTTCTTT. Amino acid sequence: CSVRGAEAFF.

This clone was detected only once. The gene calls are TRBV10-3 and TRBJ2-3; D is perhaps TRBD1 (5 bases). V was clipped by 10 bases and J by 2 bases, with 10 bases between them. The CDR3 covers 12 residues. CDR1 is ENHRY, CDR2 SYGVKD, per germline. CDR3: CASRVHTDTQYF. The CDR3 DNA reads as TGTGCCAGCAGGGTACACACAGATACGCAGTATTTT.

J is TRBJ2-5 and V is TRBV6-1; D gene unclear. The ends were cut back, 4 bases at V and 1 base at J, with 7 bases in the middle. The CDR3 totals 13 residues. Germline CDR1 and CDR2: MNHNS and SASEGT. This CDR3 reads CASSVASQETQYF. The DNA for the CDR3 is TGTGCCAGCAGTGTAGCCTCCCAAGAGACCCAGTACTTC.

The V call is TRBV10-3, the J call TRBJ2-2; D might be TRBD1 (6 bases). The CDR3 contains 13 residues. The germline V gene encodes CDR1 ENHRY and CDR2 SYGVKD. Trimming left V 4 bases short and J 5 bases short, with 8 bases between. CDR3 residues: CAISGRGTGELFF. As DNA, the CDR3 is TGTGCCATCAGTGGCAGGGGAACCGGGGAGCTGTTTTTT.

CDR3 nucleotides: TGTGCCAGCAGTGAAGCGTCAGACCCACCCTATACCTATGGCTACACCTTC. Translating it yields CASSEASDPPYTYGYTF. The chain joins TRBV2 to TRBJ1-2; D call uncertain. Trimming removed 0 bases at V and 4 bases at J, with 18 bases between. Germline lookup yields CDR1 SNHLY and CDR2 FYNNEI. CDR3 length: 17 residues. Drawing the rest from reference TRBV2 and TRBJ1-2, the complete variable domain is EPEVTQTPSHQVTQMGQEVILRCVPISNHLYFYWYRQILGQKVEFLVSFYNNEISEKSEIFDDQFSVERPDGSNFTLKIRSTKLEDSAMYFCASSEASDPPYTYGYTFGSGTRLTVV.

The rearrangement joins TRBV2 to TRBJ2-5, with 7 bases that match TRBD2. The CDR3 is 15 amino acids. CDR1 and CDR2 (germline): SNHLY, FYNNEI. J lost 5 bases, V lost 1 base, and 7 bases had no gene match. CDR3 DNA sequence: TGTGCCAGCAGTGAAGTTTGGGGGAGGGGTGAGACCCAGTACTTC. This codes for CASSEVWGRGETQYF. Looking up the rest from reference TRBV2 and TRBJ2-5 gives the full variable domain: EPEVTQTPSHQVTQMGQEVILRCVPISNHLYFYWYRQILGQKVEFLVSFYNNEISEKSEIFDDQFSVERPDGSNFTLKIRSTKLEDSAMYFCASSEVWGRGETQYFGPGTRLLVL.

V usage is TRBV5-4 and J usage is TRBJ2-1; D is possibly TRBD1 (5 bases). This CDR3 is built from 14 residues. The germline gives CDR1 SGHNT, CDR2 YYREEE (reference sequence). The V end was cut by 5 bases, the J end by 3 bases, with 12 bases between. The CDR3 nucleotides are TGTGCCAGCAGTCCTCTCGACAGCTACAATGAGCAGTTCTTC. This codes for CASSPLDSYNEQFF.

The chain recombines TRBV19 with TRBJ2-5, with 9 bases that match TRBD1. The germline CDR1 and CDR2 sequences are LNHDA and SQIVND (reference sequence). Trimming at V came to 5 bases and at J to 5 bases, leaving 3 bases not matched to a gene. The CDR3 totals 13 residues. For the CDR3, the DNA is TGTGCCAGTAGTGGGACAGGGAGGGAGACCCAGTACTTC. This codes for CASSGTGRETQYF.

The chain recombines TRBV5-4 with TRBJ2-3; TRBD1 aligns across 8 bases. The CDR3 is 15 residues long. CDR1 and CDR2 from the germline V gene are SGHNT and YYREEE (reference sequence). With 4 bases clipped from V and 5 bases from J, the junction kept 9 bases outside the gene matches. Written as DNA, the CDR3 is TGTGCCAGCAGCCTACTGACAGGGGCGATAGATACGCAGTATTTT. Translation: CASSLLTGAIDTQYF.

The chain joins TRBV28 to TRBJ1-3; TRBD1 agrees at 8 bases. The junction had 9 bases not matched to a gene; V was cut back by 5 bases and J by 0 bases. CDR1 is MDHEN, CDR2 SYDVKM, per germline. The CDR3 length is 17 residues. The CDR3 region is CASSRDRLRSSGNTIYF. The CDR3 bases are TGTGCCAGCAGTCGGGACAGGTTAAGAAGCTCTGGAAACACCATATATTTT.